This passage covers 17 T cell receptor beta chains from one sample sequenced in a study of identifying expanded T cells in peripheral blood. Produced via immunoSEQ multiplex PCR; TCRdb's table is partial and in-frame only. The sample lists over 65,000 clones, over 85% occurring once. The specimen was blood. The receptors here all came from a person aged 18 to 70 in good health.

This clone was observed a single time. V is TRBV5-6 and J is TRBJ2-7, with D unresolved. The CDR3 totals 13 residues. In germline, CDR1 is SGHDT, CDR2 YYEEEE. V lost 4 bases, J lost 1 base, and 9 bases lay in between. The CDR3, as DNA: TGTGCCAGCAGCGGGGTCTCTTCCTACGAGCAGTACTTC. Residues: CASSGVSSYEQYF.

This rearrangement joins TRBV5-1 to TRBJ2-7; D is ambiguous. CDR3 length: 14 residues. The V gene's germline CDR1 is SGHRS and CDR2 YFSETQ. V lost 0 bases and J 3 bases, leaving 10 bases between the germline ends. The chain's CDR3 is CASSLEKGHYEQYF. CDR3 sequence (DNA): TGCGCCAGCAGCTTGGAGAAGGGTCACTACGAGCAGTACTTC.

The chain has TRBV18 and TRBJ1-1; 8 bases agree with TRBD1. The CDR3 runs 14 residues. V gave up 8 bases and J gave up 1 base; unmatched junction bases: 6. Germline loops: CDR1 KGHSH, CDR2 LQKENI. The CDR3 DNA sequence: TGTGCCAGCCAAAAAGGGACAGGGAACACTGAAGCTTTCTTT. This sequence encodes CASQKGTGNTEAFF.

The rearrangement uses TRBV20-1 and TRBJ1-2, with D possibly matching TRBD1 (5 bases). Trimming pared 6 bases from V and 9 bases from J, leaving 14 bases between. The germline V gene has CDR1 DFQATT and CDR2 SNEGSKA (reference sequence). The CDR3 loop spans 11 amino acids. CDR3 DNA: TGCAGTGCCGGAGGGACGTCCAGCTACACCTTC. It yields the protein CSAGGTSSYTF.

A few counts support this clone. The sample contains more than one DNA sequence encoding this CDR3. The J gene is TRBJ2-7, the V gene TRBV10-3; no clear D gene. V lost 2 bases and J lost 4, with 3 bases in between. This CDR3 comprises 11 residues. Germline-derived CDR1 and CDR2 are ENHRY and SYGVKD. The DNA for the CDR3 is TGTGCCATCAGTGAGGGTTACGAGCAGTACTTC. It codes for CAISEGYEQYF.

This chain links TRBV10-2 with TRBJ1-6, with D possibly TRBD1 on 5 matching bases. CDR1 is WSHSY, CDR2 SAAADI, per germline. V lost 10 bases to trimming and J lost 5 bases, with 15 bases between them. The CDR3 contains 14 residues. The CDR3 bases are TGCGCCACCCGCCGGGGGGATAATAATTCACCCCTCCACTTT. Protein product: CATRRGDNNSPLHF.

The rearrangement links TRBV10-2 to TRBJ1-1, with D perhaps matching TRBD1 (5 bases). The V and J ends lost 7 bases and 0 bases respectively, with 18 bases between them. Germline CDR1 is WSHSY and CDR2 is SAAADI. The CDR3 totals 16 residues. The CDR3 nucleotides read TGCGCCAGCAATATTGCAGGGCGCATAATGAACACTGAAGCTTTCTTT. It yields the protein CASNIAGRIMNTEAFF.

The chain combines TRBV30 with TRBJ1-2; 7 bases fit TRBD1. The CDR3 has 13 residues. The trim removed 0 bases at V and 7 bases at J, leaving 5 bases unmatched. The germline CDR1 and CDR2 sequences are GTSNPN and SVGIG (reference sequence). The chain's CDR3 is CAWSVGQGGGYTF. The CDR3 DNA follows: TGTGCCTGGAGTGTTGGGCAGGGGGGTGGCTACACCTTC. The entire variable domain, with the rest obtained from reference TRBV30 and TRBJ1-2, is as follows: SQTIHQWPATLVQPVGSPLSLECTVEGTSNPNLYWYRQAAGRGLQLLFYSVGIGQISSEVPQNLSASRPQDRQFILSSKKLLLSDSGFYLCAWSVGQGGGYTFGSGTRLTVV.

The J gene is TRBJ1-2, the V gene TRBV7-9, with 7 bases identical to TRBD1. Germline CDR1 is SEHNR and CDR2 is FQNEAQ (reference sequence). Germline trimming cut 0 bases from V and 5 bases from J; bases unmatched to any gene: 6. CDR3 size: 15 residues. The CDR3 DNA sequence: TGTGCCAGCAGCTTAGCGTTCAGGGGGGATTATGGCTACACCTTC. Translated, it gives CASSLAFRGDYGYTF.

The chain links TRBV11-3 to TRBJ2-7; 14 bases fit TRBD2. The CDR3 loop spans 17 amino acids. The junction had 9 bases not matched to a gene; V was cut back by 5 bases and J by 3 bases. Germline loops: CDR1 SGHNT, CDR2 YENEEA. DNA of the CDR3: TGTGCCAGCAGCGGAGCCGGGACTAGCGGGAGCCGCTACGAGCAGTACTTC. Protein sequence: CASSGAGTSGSRYEQYF.

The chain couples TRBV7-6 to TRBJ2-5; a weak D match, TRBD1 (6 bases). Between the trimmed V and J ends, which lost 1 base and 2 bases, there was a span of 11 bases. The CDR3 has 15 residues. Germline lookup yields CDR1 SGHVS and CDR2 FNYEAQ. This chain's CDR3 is CASSLGEGEQETQYF. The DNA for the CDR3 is TGTGCCAGCAGCTTAGGAGAGGGGGAACAAGAGACCCAGTACTTC.

The CDR3 is CASMGGFGSYNSPLHF. CDR3 bases: TGTGCCAGCATGGGGGGGTTTGGGAGCTATAATTCACCCCTCCACTTT. The gene calls are TRBV2 and TRBJ1-6; D might be TRBD1 (5 bases). From germline, CDR1 is SNHLY and CDR2 FYNNEI. CDR3 length: 16 amino acids. Trimming removed 7 bases from V and 3 bases from J, with 16 bases in between. The whole variable domain, remainder taken from reference TRBV2 and TRBJ1-6, is EPEVTQTPSHQVTQMGQEVILRCVPISNHLYFYWYRQILGQKVEFLVSFYNNEISEKSEIFDDQFSVERPDGSNFTLKIRSTKLEDSAMYFCASMGGFGSYNSPLHFGNGTRLTVT.

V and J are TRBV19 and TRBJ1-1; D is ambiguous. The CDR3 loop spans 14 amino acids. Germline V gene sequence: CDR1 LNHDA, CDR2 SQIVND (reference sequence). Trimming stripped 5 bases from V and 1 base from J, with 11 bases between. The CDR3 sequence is CASSFGHGNTEAFF. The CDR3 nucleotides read TGTGCCAGTAGTTTCGGGCACGGGAACACTGAAGCTTTCTTT.

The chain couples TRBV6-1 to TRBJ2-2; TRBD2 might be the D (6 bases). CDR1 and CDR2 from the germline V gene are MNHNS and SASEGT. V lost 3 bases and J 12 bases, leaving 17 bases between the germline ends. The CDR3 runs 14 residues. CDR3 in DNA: TGTGCCAGCAGTGAGGGACTTCCCCCGGAGAAGCTGTTTTTT. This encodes CASSEGLPPEKLFF.

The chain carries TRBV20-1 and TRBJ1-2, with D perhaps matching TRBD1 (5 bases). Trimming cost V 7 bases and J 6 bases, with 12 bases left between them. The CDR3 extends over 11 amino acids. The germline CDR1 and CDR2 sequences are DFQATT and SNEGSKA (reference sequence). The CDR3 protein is CSGPGSDGYTF. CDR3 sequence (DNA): TGCAGTGGCCCAGGGAGTGATGGCTACACCTTC.

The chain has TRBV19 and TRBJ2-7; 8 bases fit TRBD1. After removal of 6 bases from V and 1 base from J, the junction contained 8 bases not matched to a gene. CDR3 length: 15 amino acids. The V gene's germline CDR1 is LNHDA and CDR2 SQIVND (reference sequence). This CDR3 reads CASRGPGQASYEQYF. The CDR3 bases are TGTGCCAGTAGGGGACCGGGACAGGCTTCCTACGAGCAGTACTTC.

The CDR3 reads CASSLRAPGQGTRTYGYTF. The CDR3 DNA follows: TGCGCCAGCAGCTTACGAGCCCCGGGACAGGGAACCAGGACCTATGGCTACACCTTC. The genes are TRBV5-1 and TRBJ1-2, with 9 bases lining up with TRBD1. In germline, CDR1 is SGHRS, CDR2 YFSETQ. With V trimmed by 2 bases and J by 4 bases, 18 bases remained unmatched. The CDR3 is 19 amino acids.